Presented here are 24 T cell receptor beta chains from one specimen sequenced in a study of cytomegalovirus exposure and HLA in healthy donors (dated by TCRdb to about 2017). Library generation was performed with the immunoSEQ multiplex PCR assay. For the multiplex PCR, a mixture combining 60 forward primers for TCR Vbeta segments and 13 reverse primers for TCR Jbeta segments was used. The immuneACCESS repertoire file appears here via TCRdb, limited to in-frame rearrangements. These files lack a portion of the clones; in checked studies, under half of the deficit traces to unresolved V genes, and the cause of the others is not known. The sample includes nearly 95,000 clones, with more than 75% observed a single time. Under 4% of the sample lies in the top ten. Sequencing was carried out using PBMCs. These receptors all come from a woman aged 40 to 50 in good health and CMV-seronegative.

V usage is TRBV2 and J usage is TRBJ1-5; 7 bases line up with TRBD1. The CDR3 covers 15 residues. Trimming removed 4 bases from V and 3 bases from J; junction bases left unmatched: 6. Germline loops: CDR1 SNHLY, CDR2 FYNNEI. The CDR3 DNA reads as TGTGCCAGCAGTGGGACAGGAAACTTCAATCAGCCCCAGCATTTT. It yields the protein CASSGTGNFNQPQHF.

This chain connects TRBV7-2 to TRBJ1-2; possibly TRBD1 for D (5 bases). V was trimmed by 1 base and J by 0 bases, leaving 9 bases between them. The CDR3 has 15 residues. From germline, CDR1 is SGHTA and CDR2 FQGNSA. In DNA form, the CDR3 reads TGTGCCAGCAGCTTAGGCTCAGGGCCTAACTATGGCTACACCTTC. The encoded protein is CASSLGSGPNYGYTF.

The genes are TRBV4-3 and TRBJ2-7, with 11 bases that match TRBD2. The CDR3 spans 17 residues. V dropped 0 bases and J dropped 5; count of bases not matched to a gene: 9. CDR1 is LGHNA, CDR2 YSLEER, per germline. CDR3 region: CASSQDWLTSGGNEQYF. The CDR3 DNA reads TGCGCCAGCAGCCAAGATTGGCTAACTAGCGGGGGAAACGAGCAGTACTTC.

V and J are TRBV11-3 and TRBJ2-5; D is possibly TRBD1 (5 bases). Germline V gene data show CDR1 as SGHNT and CDR2 as YENEEA. The CDR3 runs 13 residues. V lost 1 base, J lost 4 bases, and 7 bases lay in between. The CDR3 DNA reads as TGTGCCAGCAGCTTAGGGGGCCCAGAGACCCAGTACTTC. Protein: CASSLGGPETQYF.

The chain combines TRBV29-1 with TRBJ1-1; 7 bases map to TRBD1. Germline CDR1 SQVTM, CDR2 ANQGSEA. Trimming took 3 bases from V and 4 from J; bases not matched to a gene: 5. The length of the CDR3 is 13 residues. Here the CDR3 DNA reads TGCAGCGTTGATTTTCAGGGGGTCACTGAAGCTTTCTTT. It specifies CSVDFQGVTEAFF.

The chain employs TRBV7-6 and TRBJ2-7, with D uncertain. Germline V gene lookup returns CDR1 SGHVS and CDR2 FNYEAQ. The CDR3 runs to 14 residues. With 2 bases removed from V and 4 bases from J, the gap between germline ends came to 12 bases. CDR3 sequence reads: CASSLWAENYEQYF. CDR3 DNA: TGTGCCAGCAGCTTATGGGCAGAAAATTACGAGCAGTACTTC.

The chain links TRBV19 to TRBJ2-2, with D perhaps TRBD1 (5 bases). V dropped 4 bases and J dropped 5 bases, with 17 bases sitting between them. Germline assignment: CDR1 LNHDA and CDR2 SQIVND (reference sequence). The CDR3 is 16 residues long. The CDR3 loop reads CASSNPTRQITGELFF. As DNA, the CDR3 is TGTGCCAGTAGTAACCCTACTCGACAGATAACCGGGGAGCTGTTTTTT.

V gene TRBV7-9 combines with J gene TRBJ1-6; 7 nucleotides agree with TRBD1. V lost 5 bases to trimming and J lost 10 bases; unmatched junction nucleotides: 14. This CDR3 is built from 16 residues. Germline CDR1 reads SEHNR; CDR2 reads FQNEAQ (reference sequence). The CDR3 coding sequence is TGTGCCAGCAGCATAAGACAGGGTCGGGCCGAATCACCCCTCCACTTT. It codes for CASSIRQGRAESPLHF.

The chain couples TRBV7-2 to TRBJ2-3; 8 bases agree with TRBD2. The CDR3 covers 15 residues. Per germline, CDR1 SGHTA and CDR2 FQGNSA. With 5 bases clipped from V and 4 bases from J, the junction kept 8 bases outside the gene matches. The DNA for the CDR3 is TGTGCCAGCAGCCCACCCCGGGGGGGGGCAGATACGCAGTATTTT. Encoded protein: CASSPPRGGADTQYF.

The chain recombines TRBV5-1 with TRBJ2-1; a possible D gene is TRBD1 (5 bases). CDR1 is SGHRS and CDR2 is YFSETQ in the germline V gene. The CDR3 runs to 16 residues. The germline V and J ends were trimmed by 4 bases and 9 bases, with 23 bases remaining between them. In DNA form, the CDR3 reads TGCGCCAGCAGCCCAGAGCCTCCCAGGGCCACCACTGAGCAGTTCTTC. Translation gives CASSPEPPRATTEQFF.

This chain joins TRBV5-1 and TRBJ1-5; maybe TRBD1 (6 bases). The germline V gene encodes CDR1 SGHRS and CDR2 YFSETQ. This CDR3 spans 15 amino acids. The germline V and J ends were trimmed by 4 bases and 4 bases, with 15 bases remaining between them. The CDR3 here is CASSVGPGQNQPQHF. The CDR3 bases are TGCGCCAGCAGCGTGGGACCGGGACAAAATCAGCCCCAGCATTTT.

The rearrangement joins TRBV27 to TRBJ2-2; TRBD2 might be the D (6 bases). V shed 7 bases and J shed 5 bases, with 14 bases lying between them. Germline CDR1 reads MNHEY; CDR2 reads SMNVEV (reference sequence). The CDR3 length is 14 residues. CDR3 nucleotides: TGTGCCAGCACCCCTGTACGGGGGACCGGGGAGCTGTTTTTT. Residues: CASTPVRGTGELFF.

This clone was counted a few times. V usage is TRBV9 and J usage is TRBJ1-1; D ambiguous. There are 13 residues in the CDR3. CDR1 and CDR2 (germline): SGDLS, YYNGEE. The V end lost 4 bases, the J end lost 1 base, and 8 bases lay between the germline ends. The CDR3 here is CASSRIENTEAFF. The CDR3 DNA follows: TGTGCCAGCAGCCGTATAGAGAACACTGAAGCTTTCTTT.

The table lists this clone with a few counts. The rearrangement uses TRBV6-1 and TRBJ1-1, with a possible D match to TRBD1 (5 bases). The germline V and J ends were trimmed by 5 bases and 2 bases, with 15 bases remaining between them. CDR3 length equals 15 residues. CDR1 is MNHNS, CDR2 SASEGT, per germline. The CDR3 DNA reads as TGTGCCAGCAGTCACCAGCAGGGCCTAAACACTGAAGCTTTCTTT. Protein product: CASSHQQGLNTEAFF.

The genes are TRBV30 and TRBJ2-1; 8 positions match TRBD1. There are 13 residues in the CDR3. The germline gives CDR1 GTSNPN, CDR2 SVGIG (reference sequence). V dropped 2 bases and J dropped 9; count of bases not matched to a gene: 6. The CDR3 region is CAWSPTGVGEQFF. The CDR3 bases are TGTGCCTGGAGTCCGACAGGGGTGGGTGAGCAGTTCTTC.

The chain uses TRBV6-5 and TRBJ1-3, with 7 positions matching TRBD1. Looked up from germline, CDR1 is MNHEY and CDR2 is SVGAGI. Trimming at V came to 10 bases and at J to 4 bases, leaving 10 bases not matched to a gene. This CDR3 comprises 14 residues. DNA for the CDR3: TGTGCCACCGGGACAGAATCTTCCGGAAACACCATATATTTT. Translation: CATGTESSGNTIYF.

V and J are TRBV9 and TRBJ2-3; TRBD1 matches at 7 bases. CDR3 length equals 15 residues. Per germline, CDR1 SGDLS and CDR2 YYNGEE. Germline trimming cut 3 bases from V and 2 bases from J; bases unmatched to any gene: 6. The CDR3 sequence: CASSAQGQHTDTQYF. The CDR3 nucleotides read TGTGCCAGCAGCGCTCAGGGACAGCACACAGATACGCAGTATTTT. Variable domain in full (rest from reference TRBV9 and TRBJ2-3): DSGVTQTPKHLITATGQRVTLRCSPRSGDLSVYWYQQSLDQGLQFLIQYYNGEERAKGNILERFSAQQFPDLHSELNLSSLELGDSALYFCASSAQGQHTDTQYFGPGTRLTVL.

This rearrangement joins TRBV28 to TRBJ2-3, with D unclear. V was shortened by 6 bases and J by 2 bases, with 6 bases between the two germline ends. This CDR3 has 12 amino acids. CDR1 and CDR2 (germline): MDHEN, SYDVKM. CDR3 nucleotides: TGTGCCAGCAGCAAATTCACAGATACGCAGTATTTT. Its translation is CASSKFTDTQYF.

The chain is built from TRBV18 and TRBJ1-4; 7 nucleotides align to TRBD1. The CDR3 is made up of 15 amino acids. In germline, CDR1 is KGHSH, CDR2 LQKENI. V was clipped by 8 bases and J by 0 bases; unmatched bases: 6. The CDR3 DNA is TGTGCCAGCGCGTCGACAGGGACAACTAATGAAAAACTGTTTTTT. It encodes CASASTGTTNEKLFF.

V gene TRBV2 combines with J gene TRBJ1-1; D is unclear. Trimming removed 4 bases from V and 10 bases from J, with 10 bases in between. CDR3 size: 11 residues. Germline assignment: CDR1 SNHLY and CDR2 FYNNEI. The CDR3 DNA is TGTGCCAGCAGTGGATTCGGAGGAGCTTTCTTT. As protein: CASSGFGGAFF.

The rearrangement uses TRBV18 and TRBJ2-1; no reliable D call. Looked up from germline, CDR1 is KGHSH and CDR2 is LQKENI. V was cut by 2 bases and J by 9 bases, with 8 bases left in between. This CDR3 is built from 12 residues. For the CDR3, the DNA is TGTGCCAGCTCACCATCAGATTCTGAGCAGTTCTTC. This sequence encodes CASSPSDSEQFF.

This chain joins TRBV29-1 and TRBJ2-1; 11 positions match TRBD2. V lost 1 base and J lost 2; bases outside the gene matches: 4. From germline, CDR1 is SQVTM and CDR2 ANQGSEA. The CDR3 loop spans 16 amino acids. CDR3 sequence: CSVEGVAGGPYNEQFF. Here the CDR3 DNA reads TGCAGCGTTGAAGGGGTAGCGGGGGGGCCCTACAATGAGCAGTTCTTC.

The chain couples TRBV18 to TRBJ2-7; 12 nucleotides line up with TRBD1. Trimming removed 4 bases from V and 2 bases from J; junction bases left unmatched: 9. The CDR3 has 17 amino acids. CDR1 KGHSH and CDR2 LQKENI come from the germline V gene. CDR3 DNA: TGTGCCAGCTCACAAACGAGGGACAGGGGGCGCCCCTACGAGCAGTACTTC. Its protein product is CASSQTRDRGRPYEQYF.

This clone was seen only once. The rearrangement joins TRBV9 to TRBJ2-5, with 7 bases matching TRBD1. The CDR3 covers 14 residues. The germline CDR1 and CDR2 sequences are SGDLS and YYNGEE. V lost 3 bases and J lost 4; bases outside the gene matches: 6. The CDR3 DNA is TGTGCCAGCAGCGACCGACAGGGCGGAGAGACCCAGTACTTC. This encodes CASSDRQGGETQYF.